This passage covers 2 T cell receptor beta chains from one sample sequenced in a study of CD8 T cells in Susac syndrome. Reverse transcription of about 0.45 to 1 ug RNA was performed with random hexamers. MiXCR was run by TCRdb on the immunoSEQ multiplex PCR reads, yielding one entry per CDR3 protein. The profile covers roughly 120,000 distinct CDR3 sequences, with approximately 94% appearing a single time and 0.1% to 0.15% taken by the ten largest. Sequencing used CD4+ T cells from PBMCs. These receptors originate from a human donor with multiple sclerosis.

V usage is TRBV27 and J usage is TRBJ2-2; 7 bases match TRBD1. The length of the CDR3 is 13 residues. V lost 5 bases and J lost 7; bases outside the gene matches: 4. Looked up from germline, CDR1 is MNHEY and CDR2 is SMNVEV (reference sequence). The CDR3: CASSVTGFGELFF. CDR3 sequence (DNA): TGTGCCAGCAGTGTGACAGGGTTCGGGGAGCTGTTTTTT.

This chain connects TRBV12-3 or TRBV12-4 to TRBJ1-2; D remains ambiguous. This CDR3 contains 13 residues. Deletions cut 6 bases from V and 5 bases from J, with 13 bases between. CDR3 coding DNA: TGTGCCAGCAGCAAACGGACGGATTATGGCTACACCTTC. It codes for CASSKRTDYGYTF.